This record covers a single TCR beta chain. Using immunoSEQ multiplex PCR, the repertoire was profiled, and TCRdb retains in-frame clones only, with some absent. The sample includes some 150,000 clones, 90% of them seen just once. The CDR3 sequence is 15 residues long. Germline V gene data show CDR1 as LNHDA and CDR2 as SQIVND (reference sequence). The V end lost 6 bases, the J end lost 8 bases, and 19 bases lay between the germline ends. This sample is part of a study of T cell responses to AZD1222 COVID-19 vaccine. This chain links TRBV19 with TRBJ1-4; D is uncertain. The input for sequencing was peripheral blood, taken 28 days after the second AZD1222 dose. This sequence was found in an adult who received the AZD1222 COVID-19 vaccine. The CDR3 DNA is TGTGCCAGTAGGCCTGGGCGGAGGTCGTTCGAAAAACTGTTTTTT. Translating it yields CASRPGRRSFEKLFF.